This T cell receptor beta chain was identified in a study of control samples from healthy donors and cancer patients. The protocol was immunoSEQ multiplex PCR, while the TCRdb copy is restricted to in-frame clones and leaves out a portion. The repertoire holds about 71,000 clones, with about nine tenths as singletons. V lost 7 bases to trimming and J lost 5 bases, with 9 bases between them. This CDR3 contains 11 residues. The source is a man aged 55 to 69 with lung cancer. The sequenced sample consisted of PBMCs. V usage is TRBV12-3 or TRBV12-4 and J usage is TRBJ2-7, with D possibly called TRBD1 or TRBD2 (5 bases each). The CDR3 coding sequence is TGTGCCAGCAAGGGGACCGACGAGCAGTACTTC. It codes for CASKGTDEQYF.